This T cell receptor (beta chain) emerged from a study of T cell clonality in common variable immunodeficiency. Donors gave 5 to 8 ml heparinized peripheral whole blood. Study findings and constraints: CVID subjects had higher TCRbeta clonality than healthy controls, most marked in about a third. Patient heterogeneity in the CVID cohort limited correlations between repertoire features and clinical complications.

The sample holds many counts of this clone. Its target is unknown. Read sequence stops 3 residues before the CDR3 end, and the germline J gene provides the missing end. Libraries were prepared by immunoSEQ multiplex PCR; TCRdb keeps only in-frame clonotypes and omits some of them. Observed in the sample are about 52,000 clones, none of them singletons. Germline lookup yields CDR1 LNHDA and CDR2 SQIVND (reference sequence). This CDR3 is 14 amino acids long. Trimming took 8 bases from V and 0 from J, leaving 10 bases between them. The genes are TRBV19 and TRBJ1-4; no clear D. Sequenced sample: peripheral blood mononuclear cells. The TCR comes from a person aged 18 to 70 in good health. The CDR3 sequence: CASRLLSTNEKLFF. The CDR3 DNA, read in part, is TGTGCCAGTCGGTTACTCTCAACTAATGAAAAA.